A selection of T cell receptor beta chains follows, all from one sample in a study of neoadjuvant nivolumab and ipilimumab in lung cancer. Measured with immunoSEQ multiplex PCR; TCRdb has only the in-frame clones, and not every one. The sample lists some 31,000 clones, approximately 92% occurring once. Sequenced material: peripheral blood, taken after neoadjuvant nivolumab, alone or with ipilimumab, at or shortly before surgery. These receptors originate from an adult with non-small cell lung cancer. Both conserved end residues are part of each CDR3. Fields, in order: V gene, clone size, D gene, J gene, CDR3 DNA, CDR3 protein. A D gene is named only where the DNA matches it firmly. Only some rows state a clone size, as once, few, many or a class for expanded clones.

v_call: TRBV28
clone_size: few
d_call: TRBD1
j_call: TRBJ2-5
cdr3_nt: TGTGCCAGCAGTCGGACAGGTCCAGAGACCCAGTACTTC
cdr3_aa: CASSRTGPETQYF

v_call: TRBV7-9
clone_size: .
d_call: TRBD2
j_call: TRBJ2-5
cdr3_nt: TGTGCCAGCAGCTTCGGGACTAGCGGATTTCAAGAGACCCAGTACTTC
cdr3_aa: CASSFGTSGFQETQYF

v_call: TRBV7-3
clone_size: .
d_call: .
j_call: TRBJ2-1
cdr3_nt: TGTGCCAGCAGTCCCGGACTACCCCCGGAGAGTGAGCAGTTCTTC
cdr3_aa: CASSPGLPPESEQFF

v_call: TRBV4-1
clone_size: .
d_call: .
j_call: TRBJ2-7
cdr3_nt: TGCGCCAGCAGCCAAGAACGAGGGTGGACAGTGGACTCCTACGAGCAGTACTTC
cdr3_aa: CASSQERGWTVDSYEQYF

v_call: TRBV6-5
clone_size: .
d_call: TRBD1
j_call: TRBJ2-5
cdr3_nt: TGTGCCAGCACCCAGACAGGGTTGGAGACCCAGTACTTC
cdr3_aa: CASTQTGLETQYF

v_call: TRBV6-1
clone_size: .
d_call: .
j_call: TRBJ2-5
cdr3_nt: TGTGCCAGCAGCAGTACAGGGCCGGAGACCCAGTACTTC
cdr3_aa: CASSSTGPETQYF

v_call: TRBV5-4
clone_size: .
d_call: TRBD1
j_call: TRBJ2-6
cdr3_nt: TGTGCCAGCAGTTTGGTACAGGGGGCTCGGGATGGGGCCAACGTCCTGACTTTC
cdr3_aa: CASSLVQGARDGANVLTF

v_call: TRBV5-1
clone_size: .
d_call: .
j_call: TRBJ1-5
cdr3_nt: TGCGCCAGCAGCTTGGCCGTGGGGGGCAGTCAGCCCCAGCATTTT
cdr3_aa: CASSLAVGGSQPQHF

v_call: TRBV5-4
clone_size: .
d_call: .
j_call: TRBJ2-7
cdr3_nt: TGTGCCAGCGGGACCGGGCCCCGCGAGGAGCAGTACTTC
cdr3_aa: CASGTGPREEQYF

v_call: TRBV10-2
clone_size: .
d_call: TRBD1
j_call: TRBJ2-7
cdr3_nt: TGCGCCAGCTCCCCCTCGTCGGGACAGGGATCCAGTCACTACGAGCAGTACTTC
cdr3_aa: CASSPSSGQGSSHYEQYF

v_call: TRBV12-5
clone_size: .
d_call: TRBD2
j_call: TRBJ2-1
cdr3_nt: TGTGCTAGTGGTTTCTTAAGGGGTTTGGAAGGCGGGAGTGGGTATGAGCAGTTCTTC
cdr3_aa: CASGFLRGLEGGSGYEQFF

v_call: TRBV2
clone_size: few
d_call: .
j_call: TRBJ2-5
cdr3_nt: TGTGCCAGCACTTCGGAGGGGGCAGGTCCGACGGTGTACTTC
cdr3_aa: CASTSEGAGPTVYF

v_call: TRBV2
clone_size: .
d_call: TRBD2
j_call: TRBJ2-1
cdr3_nt: TGTGCCAGCAGTGGGACTAGCGGGAGCTCCTACAATGAGCAGTTCTTC
cdr3_aa: CASSGTSGSSYNEQFF

v_call: TRBV13
clone_size: .
d_call: .
j_call: TRBJ2-7
cdr3_nt: TGTGCCAGCAGCTTAGAACGAAGCTCCTACGAGCAGTACTTC
cdr3_aa: CASSLERSSYEQYF

v_call: TRBV7-3
clone_size: .
d_call: .
j_call: TRBJ2-7
cdr3_nt: TGTGCCAGCAGTCTAGGGGCAGGGTCCCCCTACGAGCAGTACTTC
cdr3_aa: CASSLGAGSPYEQYF

v_call: TRBV18
clone_size: once
d_call: TRBD1
j_call: TRBJ1-2
cdr3_nt: TGTGCCAGCTCACAATCGGACAGGGGTAGCAATGGCTACACCTTC
cdr3_aa: CASSQSDRGSNGYTF

v_call: TRBV5-4
clone_size: .
d_call: TRBD2
j_call: TRBJ2-7
cdr3_nt: TGTGCCAGCAGCTTGGAGCTAGCGGGACGGAACGAGCAGTACTTC
cdr3_aa: CASSLELAGRNEQYF

v_call: TRBV27
clone_size: .
d_call: .
j_call: TRBJ2-2
cdr3_nt: TGTGCCAGCAGTTTAGGCAGATTGAACACCGGGGAGCTGTTTTTT
cdr3_aa: CASSLGRLNTGELFF

v_call: TRBV7-6
clone_size: .
d_call: .
j_call: TRBJ2-7
cdr3_nt: TGTGCCAGCAGCTTAGATCCTGGCGACGAGCAGTACTTC
cdr3_aa: CASSLDPGDEQYF

v_call: TRBV2
clone_size: .
d_call: .
j_call: TRBJ2-7
cdr3_nt: TGTGCCAGCAGTGAAGCATTTGACTTCTACGAGCAGTACTTC
cdr3_aa: CASSEAFDFYEQYF

v_call: TRBV30
clone_size: .
d_call: .
j_call: TRBJ2-7
cdr3_nt: .
cdr3_aa: CAWGTGTSGPKENF

v_call: TRBV18
clone_size: .
d_call: .
j_call: TRBJ1-1
cdr3_nt: TGTGCCAGCTCACCACCATACGCTACCCAAGCTTTCTTT
cdr3_aa: CASSPPYATQAFF

v_call: TRBV5-1
clone_size: .
d_call: .
j_call: TRBJ1-1
cdr3_nt: TGCGCCAGCAGCTTGTCCCCAGGATGGGCGAACACTGAAGCTTTCTTT
cdr3_aa: CASSLSPGWANTEAFF

v_call: TRBV7-6
clone_size: .
d_call: .
j_call: TRBJ2-5
cdr3_nt: TGTGCCAGCAGAAACGCGGCCCAAGGGGCCCAGTACTTC
cdr3_aa: CASRNAAQGAQYF

v_call: TRBV11-2
clone_size: .
d_call: .
j_call: TRBJ2-2
cdr3_nt: TGTGCCAGCAGCCGAGGGTTGGGCGGGGAGCTGTTTTTT
cdr3_aa: CASSRGLGGELFF

v_call: TRBV4-1
clone_size: .
d_call: .
j_call: TRBJ1-4
cdr3_nt: TGCGCCAGCAGCCCACTTTGGACGGGTGGGGTGACTAATGAAAAACTGTTTTTT
cdr3_aa: CASSPLWTGGVTNEKLFF